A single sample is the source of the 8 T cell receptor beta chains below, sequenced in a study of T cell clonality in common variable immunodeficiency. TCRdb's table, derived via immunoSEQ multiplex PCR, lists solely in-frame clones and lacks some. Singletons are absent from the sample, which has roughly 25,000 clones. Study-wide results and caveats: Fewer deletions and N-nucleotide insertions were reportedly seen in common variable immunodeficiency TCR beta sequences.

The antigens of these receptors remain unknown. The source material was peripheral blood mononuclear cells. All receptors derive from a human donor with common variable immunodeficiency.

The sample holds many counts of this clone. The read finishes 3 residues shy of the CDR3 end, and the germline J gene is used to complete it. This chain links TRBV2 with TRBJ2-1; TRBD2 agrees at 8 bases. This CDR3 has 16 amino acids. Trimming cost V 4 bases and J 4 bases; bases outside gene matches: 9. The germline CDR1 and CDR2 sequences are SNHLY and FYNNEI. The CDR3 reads CASSVSGLAGYNEQFF. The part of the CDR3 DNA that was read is TGTGCCAGCAGTGTGTCCGGGCTAGCGGGTTACAATGAG. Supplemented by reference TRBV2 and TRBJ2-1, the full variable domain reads EPEVTQTPSHQVTQMGQEVILRCVPISNHLYFYWYRQILGQKVEFLVSFYNNEISEKSEIFDDQFSVERPDGSNFTLKIRSTKLEDSAMYFCASSVSGLAGYNEQFFGPGTRLTVL.

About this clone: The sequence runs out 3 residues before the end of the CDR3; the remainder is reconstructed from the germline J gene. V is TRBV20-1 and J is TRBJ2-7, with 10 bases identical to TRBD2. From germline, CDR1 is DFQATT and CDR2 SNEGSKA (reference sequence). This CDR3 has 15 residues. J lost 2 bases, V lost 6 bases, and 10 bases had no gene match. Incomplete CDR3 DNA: TGCAGTGCCGTTCGACTAGCGGGCGATCCCTACGAG. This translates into CSAVRLAGDPYE. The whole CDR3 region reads CSAVRLAGDPYEQYF.

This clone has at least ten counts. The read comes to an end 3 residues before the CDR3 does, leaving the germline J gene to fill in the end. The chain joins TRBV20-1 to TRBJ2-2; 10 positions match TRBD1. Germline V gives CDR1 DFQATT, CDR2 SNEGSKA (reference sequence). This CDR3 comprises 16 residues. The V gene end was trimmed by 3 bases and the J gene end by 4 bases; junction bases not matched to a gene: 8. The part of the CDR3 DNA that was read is TGCAGTGCTAGGACAGGGGGCGGACTAAGCACCGGGGAG. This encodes CSARTGGGLSTGE. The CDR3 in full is CSARTGGGLSTGELFF.

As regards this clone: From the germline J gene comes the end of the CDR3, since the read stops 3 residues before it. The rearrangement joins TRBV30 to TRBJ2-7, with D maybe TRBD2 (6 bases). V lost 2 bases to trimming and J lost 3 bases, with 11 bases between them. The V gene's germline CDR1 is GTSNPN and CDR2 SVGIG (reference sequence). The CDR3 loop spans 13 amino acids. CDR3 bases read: TGTGCCTGGAGTATAGAAGCGGGCTACGAG. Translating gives CAWSIEAGYE. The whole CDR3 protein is CAWSIEAGYEQYF.

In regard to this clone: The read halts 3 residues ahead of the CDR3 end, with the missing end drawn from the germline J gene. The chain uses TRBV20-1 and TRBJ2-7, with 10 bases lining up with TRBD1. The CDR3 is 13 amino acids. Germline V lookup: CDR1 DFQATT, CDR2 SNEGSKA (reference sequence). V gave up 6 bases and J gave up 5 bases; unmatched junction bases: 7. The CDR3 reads CSAAFGQGDEQYF. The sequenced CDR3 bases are TGCAGTGCGGCCTTCGGACAGGGGGACGAG.

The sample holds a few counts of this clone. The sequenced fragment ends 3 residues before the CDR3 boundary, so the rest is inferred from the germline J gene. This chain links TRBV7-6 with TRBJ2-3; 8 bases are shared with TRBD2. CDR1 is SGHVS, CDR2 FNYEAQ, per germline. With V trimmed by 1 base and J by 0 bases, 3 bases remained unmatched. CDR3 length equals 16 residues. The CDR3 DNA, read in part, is TGTGCCAGCAGCTTAGGGGCTAGCGGGAGCACAGATACG. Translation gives CASSLGASGSTDT. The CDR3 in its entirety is CASSLGASGSTDTQYF.

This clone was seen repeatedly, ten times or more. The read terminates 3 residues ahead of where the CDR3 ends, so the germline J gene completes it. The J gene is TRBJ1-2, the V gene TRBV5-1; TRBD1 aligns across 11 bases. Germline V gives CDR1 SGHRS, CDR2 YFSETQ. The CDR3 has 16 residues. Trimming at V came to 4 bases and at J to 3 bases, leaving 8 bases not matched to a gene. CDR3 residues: CASSPGQGGQYYGYTF. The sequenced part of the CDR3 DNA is TGCGCCAGCAGCCCGGGACAGGGGGGTCAATACTATGGC.

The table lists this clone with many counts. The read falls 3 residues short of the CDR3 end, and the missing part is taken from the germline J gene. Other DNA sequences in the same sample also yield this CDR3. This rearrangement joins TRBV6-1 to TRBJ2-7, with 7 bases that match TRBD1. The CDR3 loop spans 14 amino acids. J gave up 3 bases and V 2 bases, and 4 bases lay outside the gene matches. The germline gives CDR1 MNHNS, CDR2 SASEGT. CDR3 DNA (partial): TGTGCCAGCAGTGAAACCCAGGGGGACTACGAG. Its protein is CASSETQGDYE. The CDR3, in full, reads CASSETQGDYEQYF.